A single sample gave rise to the 22 T cell receptor beta chains below, sequenced in a study of early T cells in non-severe SARS-CoV-2 infection. TCRdb re-derived calls from the 5' RACE reads in MiXCR, one entry per CDR3 protein. The repertoire holds some 81,000 distinct CDR3 sequences, 9% to 10% seen once, with about 5.3% in the top ten. Sample: whole blood. Receptors originate from an adult who was a healthcare worker with PCR-confirmed SARS-CoV-2 infection or an uninfected control (not recorded which).

This clonotype appeared many times. This chain joins TRBV27 and TRBJ2-2; 11 bases line up with TRBD1. CDR3 size: 15 residues. V shed 2 bases and J 6 bases; nucleotides not matched to a gene: 2. The V gene's germline CDR1 is MNHEY and CDR2 SMNVEV (reference sequence). The CDR3 DNA sequence: TGTGCCAGCAGTTTACAGGGACAGGGGGCCGGGGAGCTGTTTTTT. Its protein is CASSLQGQGAGELFF.

This clonotype was observed at least ten times. The chain joins TRBV5-8 to TRBJ1-4; D is possibly TRBD1 (6 bases). The CDR3 runs to 13 residues. V was clipped by 0 bases and J by 13 bases, with 13 bases between them. Germline V gives CDR1 SGHTS, CDR2 YDEGEE. The CDR3, as DNA: TGTGCCAGCAGCTTGGCCGGCTCACAGGGACTGTTTTTT. This gives the protein CASSLAGSQGLFF.

This clonotype was picked up many times. The chain is built from TRBV5-4 and TRBJ2-6; TRBD1 agrees at 7 bases. This CDR3 is built from 15 residues. Germline V CDR1 and CDR2: SGHNT, YYREEE (reference sequence). V dropped 3 bases and J dropped 2; count of bases not matched to a gene: 2. The CDR3 loop reads CASSSTGAGANVLTF. CDR3 coding DNA: TGTGCCAGCAGCTCCACAGGGGCTGGGGCCAACGTCCTGACTTTC.

The chain links TRBV9 to TRBJ2-7, with 7 bases fitting TRBD1. The V segment lost 0 bases and the J segment 2 bases; nucleotides outside the gene matches: 2. The CDR3 contains 14 residues. Looked up from germline, CDR1 is SGDLS and CDR2 is YYNGEE. The CDR3 spells CASSVGDSTYEQYF. CDR3 nucleotide sequence: TGTGCCAGCAGCGTAGGGGACAGCACCTACGAGCAGTACTTC.

The chain carries TRBV4-1 and TRBJ2-1, with TRBD2 matching 14 bases. V was clipped by 2 bases and J by 10 bases; unmatched bases: 16. CDR1 is MGHRA, CDR2 YSYEKL, per germline. The CDR3 length is 19 residues. The CDR3 DNA is TGCGCCAGCAGCCAAACTGGTCTGGGGCCGGGACTAGCGGGAGAAGAGCAGTTCTTC. Translating it yields CASSQTGLGPGLAGEEQFF.

There are a few counts of this clonotype. The V gene is TRBV5-1, the J gene TRBJ2-1; D might be TRBD2 (5 bases). This CDR3 is built from 14 residues. Germline V lookup: CDR1 SGHRS, CDR2 YFSETQ. Trimming left V 0 bases short and J 9 bases short, with 13 bases between. For the CDR3, the DNA is TGCGCCAGCAGCTTGGATCAAGTTCGGGGTGAGCAGTTCTTC. This translates into CASSLDQVRGEQFF.

In the case of this clonotype: A much bigger clone sits one base away, suggesting this may be a read error. This chain links TRBV10-1 with TRBJ2-3; perhaps TRBD2 as D (5 bases). Germline lookup yields CDR1 WNHNN and CDR2 SYGVQD (reference sequence). V gave up 0 bases and J gave up 0 bases, with 19 bases separating them. CDR3 length: 19 amino acids. In DNA form, the CDR3 reads TGCGCCAGCAGTGAGTCGCCCGGGCTAGAGGGAATTAGCACAGATACGCAGTATTTT. Translated, it gives CASSESPGLEGISTDTQYF.

CDR3 loop: CASSPQWGEPTGNEQFF. The CDR3 nucleotides read TGTGCCAGCAGCCCCCAGTGGGGAGAACCGACCGGGAATGAGCAGTTCTTC. The chain employs TRBV11-3 and TRBJ2-1; D possibly corresponds to TRBD2 (5 bases). The CDR3 is 17 residues long. Germline assignment: CDR1 SGHNT and CDR2 YENEEA. V lost 5 bases to trimming and J lost 7 bases, with 24 bases between them.

This clonotype was recorded at least ten times. The V and J genes are TRBV27 and TRBJ2-7; no clear D. Trimming took 4 bases from V and 1 from J, leaving 11 bases between them. The CDR3 runs 14 residues. Germline assignment: CDR1 MNHEY and CDR2 SMNVEV (reference sequence). The CDR3 loop is CASSSYGLSYEQYF. The CDR3 nucleotides are TGTGCCAGCAGTTCCTACGGCTTGTCCTACGAGCAGTACTTC.

This clonotype was detected only a few times. The chain joins TRBV9 to TRBJ2-6; D may correspond to TRBD1 or TRBD2 (5 bases each). Germline V lookup: CDR1 SGDLS, CDR2 YYNGEE. There are 15 residues in the CDR3. V was cut by 3 bases and J by 4 bases, with 11 bases left in between. The CDR3 DNA reads as TGTGCCAGCAGCGCCGGGACCCTAGGGGCCAACGTCCTGACTTTC. This gives the protein CASSAGTLGANVLTF.

V is TRBV30 and J is TRBJ2-7; no clear D gene. There are 13 residues in the CDR3. Trimming took 0 bases from V and 3 from J, leaving 9 bases between them. Germline V gene lookup returns CDR1 GTSNPN and CDR2 SVGIG (reference sequence). This CDR3 is CAWSVFTYYEQYF. The CDR3 coding sequence is TGTGCCTGGAGTGTTTTTACCTACTACGAGCAGTACTTC.

The table lists this clonotype with many counts. This chain links TRBV15 with TRBJ2-7, with D possibly matching TRBD2 (5 bases). In germline, CDR1 is LNHNV, CDR2 YYDKDF (reference sequence). V lost 2 bases and J lost 12, with 20 bases in between. This CDR3 is built from 14 residues. As DNA, the CDR3 is TGTGCCACCAGCAGACCCTCCGAGAGGGCGAGTTTGTACTTC. This encodes CATSRPSERASLYF.

This clonotype was found a few times. This chain links TRBV4-2 with TRBJ2-7; maybe TRBD2 (5 bases). CDR1 and CDR2 (germline): LGHNA, YNFKEQ. CDR3 length: 15 residues. V was trimmed by 0 bases and J by 2 bases, leaving 11 bases between them. This chain's CDR3 is CASSQDPSGPYEQYF. The CDR3 DNA follows: TGTGCCAGCAGCCAAGATCCCAGCGGACCCTACGAGCAGTACTTC.

This clonotype was picked up a small number of times. The chain couples TRBV15 to TRBJ2-1; no clear D. The CDR3 length is 13 residues. Germline lookup yields CDR1 LNHNV and CDR2 YYDKDF (reference sequence). V was clipped by 3 bases and J by 5 bases, with 8 bases between them. The CDR3 DNA reads TGTGCCACCAGCAGGGGTCCCAACAATGAGCAGTTCTTC. Its translation is CATSRGPNNEQFF.

This clonotype was picked up many times. This chain uses TRBV7-9 with TRBJ1-4; a weak D match, TRBD1 (6 bases). Germline assignment: CDR1 SEHNR and CDR2 FQNEAQ (reference sequence). Trimming cost V 5 bases and J 7 bases, with 14 bases left between them. The CDR3 has 14 residues. This CDR3 reads CASSRDTSTEKLFF. CDR3 in DNA: TGTGCCAGCAGCCGGGACACATCGACTGAAAAACTGTTTTTT.

This clonotype was recorded at least ten times. The chain combines TRBV10-3 with TRBJ2-7; 7 bases agree with TRBD2. This CDR3 contains 14 residues. Germline loops: CDR1 ENHRY, CDR2 SYGVKD. Germline trimming cut 3 bases from V and 6 bases from J; bases unmatched to any gene: 8. The CDR3 sequence: CAISEPGLPLEQYF. In DNA, the CDR3 is TGTGCCATCAGTGAACCGGGACTACCTCTCGAGCAGTACTTC.

This clonotype was observed a handful of times. The chain couples TRBV6-1 to TRBJ2-7; 7 bases are shared with TRBD1. The CDR3 spans 13 residues. Trimming removed 5 bases from V and 2 bases from J; junction bases left unmatched: 3. The germline gives CDR1 MNHNS, CDR2 SASEGT. In DNA form, the CDR3 reads TGTGCCAGCAGTACAACAGGGGCCTACGAGCAGTACTTC. Its translation is CASSTTGAYEQYF.

This clonotype was counted a single time. The V gene is TRBV27, the J gene TRBJ2-7; TRBD1 agrees at 7 bases. Germline V CDR1 and CDR2: MNHEY, SMNVEV (reference sequence). This CDR3 has 15 amino acids. V shed 2 bases and J 3 bases; nucleotides not matched to a gene: 7. CDR3 sequence reads: CASSLSRDRYYEQYF. The CDR3 nucleotides are TGTGCCAGCAGTTTAAGCCGGGACAGATACTACGAGCAGTACTTC.

The J gene is TRBJ2-3, the V gene TRBV7-9, with 7 bases identical to TRBD2. Germline CDR1 SEHNR, CDR2 FQNEAQ (reference sequence). The CDR3 runs 14 residues. V shed 5 bases and J 2 bases; nucleotides not matched to a gene: 4. The CDR3 DNA sequence: TGTGCCAGCAGCACGGGGACTACCACAGATACGCAGTATTTT. It is translated as CASSTGTTTDTQYF.

This clonotype was seen ten or more times. The CDR3 DNA is TGTGCCAGCAGCTTAAACCCTCGGCACTTCTCCTACAATGAGCAGTTCTTC. Protein: CASSLNPRHFSYNEQFF. J is TRBJ2-1 and V is TRBV7-3; D gene unclear. In germline, CDR1 is SGHTA, CDR2 FQGTGA. V was clipped by 1 base and J by 0 bases, with 13 bases between them. CDR3 length: 17 amino acids. The full variable domain, rest sourced from reference TRBV7-3 and TRBJ2-1, is GAGVSQTPSNKVTEKGKYVELRCDPISGHTALYWYRQSLGQGPEFLIYFQGTGAADDSGLPNDRFFAVRPEGSVSTLKIQRTERGDSAVYLCASSLNPRHFSYNEQFFGPGTRLTVL.

This clonotype occurred a few times. The V gene is TRBV10-3, the J gene TRBJ2-1, with no clear D. V was pared by 3 bases and J by 8 bases, with 5 bases between. CDR3 size: 11 residues. CDR1 and CDR2 (germline): ENHRY, SYGVKD. CDR3 sequence reads: CAISERDEQFF. The CDR3 DNA reads TGTGCCATCAGTGAACGCGATGAGCAGTTCTTC.

The V call is TRBV6-2 or TRBV6-3, the J call TRBJ2-7, with a tentative D call TRBD1 (5 bases). Germline V gene data show CDR1 as MNHEY and CDR2 as SVGEGT. CDR3 length: 14 residues. V lost 0 bases and J lost 3, with 9 bases in between. The CDR3, as DNA: TGTGCCAGCAGTTACTCGGGCAGGGTCTACGAGCAGTACTTC. Amino acids: CASSYSGRVYEQYF.